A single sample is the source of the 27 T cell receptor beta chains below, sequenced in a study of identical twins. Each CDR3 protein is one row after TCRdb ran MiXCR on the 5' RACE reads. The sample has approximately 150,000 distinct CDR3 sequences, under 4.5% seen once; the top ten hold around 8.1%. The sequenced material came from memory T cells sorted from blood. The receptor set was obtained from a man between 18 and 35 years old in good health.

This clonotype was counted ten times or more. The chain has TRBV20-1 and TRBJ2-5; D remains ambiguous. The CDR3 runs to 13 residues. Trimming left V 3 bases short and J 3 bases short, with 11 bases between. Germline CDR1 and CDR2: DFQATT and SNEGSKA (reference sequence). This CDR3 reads CSASRVSKETQYF. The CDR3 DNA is TGCAGTGCTAGTCGGGTTTCAAAAGAGACCCAGTACTTC.

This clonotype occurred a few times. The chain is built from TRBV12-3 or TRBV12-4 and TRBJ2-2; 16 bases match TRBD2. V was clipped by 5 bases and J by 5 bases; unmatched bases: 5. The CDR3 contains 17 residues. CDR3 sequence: CASSPLGLAGGTGELFF. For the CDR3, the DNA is TGTGCCAGCAGTCCATTGGGACTAGCGGGAGGGACCGGGGAGCTGTTTTTT.

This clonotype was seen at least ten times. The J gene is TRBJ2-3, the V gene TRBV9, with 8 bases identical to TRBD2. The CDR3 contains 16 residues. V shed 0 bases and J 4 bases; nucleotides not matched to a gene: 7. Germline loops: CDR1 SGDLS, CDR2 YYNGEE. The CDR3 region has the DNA TGTGCCAGCAGCGTAGAGGGAGCGGGAGTTCCAGATACGCAGTATTTT. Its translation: CASSVEGAGVPDTQYF. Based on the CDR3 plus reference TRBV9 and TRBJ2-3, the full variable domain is DSGVTQTPKHLITATGQRVTLRCSPRSGDLSVYWYQQSLDQGLQFLIQYYNGEERAKGNILERFSAQQFPDLHSELNLSSLELGDSALYFCASSVEGAGVPDTQYFGPGTRLTVL.

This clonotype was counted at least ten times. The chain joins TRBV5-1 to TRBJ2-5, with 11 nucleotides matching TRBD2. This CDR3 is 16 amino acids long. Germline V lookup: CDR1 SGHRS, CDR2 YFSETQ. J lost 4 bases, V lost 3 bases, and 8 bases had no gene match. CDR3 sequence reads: CASSSTSGSFGETQYF. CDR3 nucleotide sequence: TGCGCCAGCAGCTCAACTAGCGGGAGCTTTGGAGAGACCCAGTACTTC.

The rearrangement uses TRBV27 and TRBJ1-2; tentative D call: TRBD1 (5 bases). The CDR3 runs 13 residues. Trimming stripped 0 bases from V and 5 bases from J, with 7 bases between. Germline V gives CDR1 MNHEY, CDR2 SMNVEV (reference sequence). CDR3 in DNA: TGTGCCAGCAGTTTATCGGGGGGATATGGCTACACCTTC. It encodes CASSLSGGYGYTF.

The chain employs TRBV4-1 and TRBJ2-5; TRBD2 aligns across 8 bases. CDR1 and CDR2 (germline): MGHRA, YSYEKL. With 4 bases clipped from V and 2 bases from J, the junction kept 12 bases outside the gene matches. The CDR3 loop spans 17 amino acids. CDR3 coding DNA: TGCGCCAGCAGCCGACTCCCAACTAGCGGAGGTCAAGAGACCCAGTACTTC. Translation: CASSRLPTSGGQETQYF.

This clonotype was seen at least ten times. The CDR3: CASSQGRGLGAGELFF. CDR3 sequence (DNA): TGTGCCAGCAGCCAGGGACGAGGACTAGGGGCCGGGGAGCTGTTTTTT. The chain is built from TRBV3-1 and TRBJ2-2, with 7 bases matching TRBD2. The trim removed 3 bases at V and 6 bases at J, leaving 10 bases unmatched. The CDR3 covers 16 residues. Germline loops: CDR1 LGHDT, CDR2 YNNKEL (reference sequence). Full variable domain (remainder filled in from reference TRBV3-1 and TRBJ2-2): DTAVSQTPKYLVTQMGNDKSIKCEQNLGHDTMYWYKQDSKKFLKIMFSYNNKELIINETVPNRFSPKSPDKAHLNLHINSLELGDSAVYFCASSQGRGLGAGELFFGEGSRLTVL.

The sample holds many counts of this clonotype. This chain's CDR3 is CASSQELGTVQETQYF. As DNA, the CDR3 is TGCGCCAGCAGCCAAGAACTTGGGACAGTTCAAGAGACCCAGTACTTC. The rearrangement links TRBV4-3 to TRBJ2-5; 7 positions match TRBD1. CDR3 length: 16 amino acids. The J segment lost 2 bases and the V segment lost 0 bases, leaving 6 bases of the junction unmatched. Germline CDR1 reads LGHNA; CDR2 reads YSLEER.

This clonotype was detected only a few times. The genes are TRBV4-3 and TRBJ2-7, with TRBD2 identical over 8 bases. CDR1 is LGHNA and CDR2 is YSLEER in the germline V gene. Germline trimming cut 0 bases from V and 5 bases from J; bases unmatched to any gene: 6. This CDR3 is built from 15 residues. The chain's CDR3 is CASSQERTSFDEQYF. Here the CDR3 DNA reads TGCGCCAGCAGCCAAGAACGGACTAGCTTCGACGAGCAGTACTTC.

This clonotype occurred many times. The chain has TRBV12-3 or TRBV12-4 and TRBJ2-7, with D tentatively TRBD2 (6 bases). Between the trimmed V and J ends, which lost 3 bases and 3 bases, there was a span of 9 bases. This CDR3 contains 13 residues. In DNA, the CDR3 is TGTGCCAGCAGTTTTCGGAGGGGCTACGAGCAGTACTTC. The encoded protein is CASSFRRGYEQYF.

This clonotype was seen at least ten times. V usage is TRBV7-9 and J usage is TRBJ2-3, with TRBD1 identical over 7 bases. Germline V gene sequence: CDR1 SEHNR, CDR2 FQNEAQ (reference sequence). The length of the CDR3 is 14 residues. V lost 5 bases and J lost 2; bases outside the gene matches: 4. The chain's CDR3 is CASSPGQHTDTQYF. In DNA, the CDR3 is TGTGCCAGCAGCCCGGGACAGCACACAGATACGCAGTATTTT.

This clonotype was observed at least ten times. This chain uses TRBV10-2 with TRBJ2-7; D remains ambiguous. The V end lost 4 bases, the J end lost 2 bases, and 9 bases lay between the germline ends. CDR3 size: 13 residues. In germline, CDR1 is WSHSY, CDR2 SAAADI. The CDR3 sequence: CASSVRLPYEQYF. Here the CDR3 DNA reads TGCGCCAGCAGTGTCAGGCTACCCTACGAGCAGTACTTC.

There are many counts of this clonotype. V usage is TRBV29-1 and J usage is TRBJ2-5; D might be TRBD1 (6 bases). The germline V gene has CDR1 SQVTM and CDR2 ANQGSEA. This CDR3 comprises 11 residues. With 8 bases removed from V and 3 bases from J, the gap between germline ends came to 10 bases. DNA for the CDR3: TGCAGCACCAGGACAGAAGAGACCCAGTACTTC. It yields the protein CSTRTEETQYF.

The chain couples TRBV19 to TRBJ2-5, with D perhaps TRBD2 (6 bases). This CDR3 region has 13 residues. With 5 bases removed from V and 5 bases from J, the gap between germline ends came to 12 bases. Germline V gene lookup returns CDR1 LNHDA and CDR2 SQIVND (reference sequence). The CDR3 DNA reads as TGTGCCAGTAGTCTAACTAGCCAGGAGACCCAGTACTTC. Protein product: CASSLTSQETQYF.

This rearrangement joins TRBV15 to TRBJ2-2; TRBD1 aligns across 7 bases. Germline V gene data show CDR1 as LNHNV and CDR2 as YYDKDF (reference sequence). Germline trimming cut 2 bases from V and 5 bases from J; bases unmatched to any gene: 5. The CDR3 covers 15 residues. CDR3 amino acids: CATSRQNRGTGELFF. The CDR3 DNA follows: TGTGCCACCAGCAGACAAAACAGGGGAACCGGGGAGCTGTTTTTT.

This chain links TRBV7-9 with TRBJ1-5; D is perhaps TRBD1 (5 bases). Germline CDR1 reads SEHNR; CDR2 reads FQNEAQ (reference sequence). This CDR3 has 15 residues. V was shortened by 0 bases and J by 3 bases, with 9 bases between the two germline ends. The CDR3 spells CASSLAGTVNQPQHF. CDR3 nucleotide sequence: TGTGCCAGCAGCTTAGCGGGGACGGTCAATCAGCCCCAGCATTTT.

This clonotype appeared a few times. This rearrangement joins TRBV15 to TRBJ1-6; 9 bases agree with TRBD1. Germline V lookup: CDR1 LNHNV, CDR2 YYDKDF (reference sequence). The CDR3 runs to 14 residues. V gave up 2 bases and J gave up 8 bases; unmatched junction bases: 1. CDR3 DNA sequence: TGTGCCACCAGCAGACGGGACAGGGATTCACCCCTCCACTTT. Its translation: CATSRRDRDSPLHF.

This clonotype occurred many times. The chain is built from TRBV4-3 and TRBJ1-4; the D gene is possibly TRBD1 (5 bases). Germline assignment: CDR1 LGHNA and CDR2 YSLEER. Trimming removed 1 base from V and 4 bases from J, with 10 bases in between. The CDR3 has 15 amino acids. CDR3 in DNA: TGCGCCAGCAGCCAAGGGAGGGGCCTTAATGAAAAACTGTTTTTT. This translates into CASSQGRGLNEKLFF.

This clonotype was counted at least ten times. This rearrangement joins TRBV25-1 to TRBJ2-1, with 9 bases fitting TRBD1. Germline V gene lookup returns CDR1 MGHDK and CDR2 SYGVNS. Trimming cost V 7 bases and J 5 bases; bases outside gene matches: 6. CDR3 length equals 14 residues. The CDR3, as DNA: TGTGCCAGCAACCCGGGACAGGGAAACAATGAGCAGTTCTTC. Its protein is CASNPGQGNNEQFF. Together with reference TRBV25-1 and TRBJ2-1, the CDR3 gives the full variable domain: EADIYQTPRYLVIGTGKKITLECSQTMGHDKMYWYQQDPGMELHLIHYSYGVNSTEKGDLSSESTVSRIRTEHFPLTLESARPSHTSQYLCASNPGQGNNEQFFGPGTRLTVL.

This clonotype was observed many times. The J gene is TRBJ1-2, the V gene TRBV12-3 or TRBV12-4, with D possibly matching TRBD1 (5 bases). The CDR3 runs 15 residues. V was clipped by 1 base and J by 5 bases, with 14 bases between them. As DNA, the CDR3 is TGTGCCAGCAGTTTAGTGCGGTCAGGGCCTTATGGCTACACCTTC. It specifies CASSLVRSGPYGYTF.

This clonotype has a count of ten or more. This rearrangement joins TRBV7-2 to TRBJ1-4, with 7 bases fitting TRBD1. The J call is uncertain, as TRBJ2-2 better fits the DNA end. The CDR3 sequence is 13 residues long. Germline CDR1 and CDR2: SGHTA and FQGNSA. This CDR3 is CASSLERGLELFF. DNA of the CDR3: TGTGCCAGCAGCTTAGAGAGGGGGCTGGAGCTGTTTTTT.

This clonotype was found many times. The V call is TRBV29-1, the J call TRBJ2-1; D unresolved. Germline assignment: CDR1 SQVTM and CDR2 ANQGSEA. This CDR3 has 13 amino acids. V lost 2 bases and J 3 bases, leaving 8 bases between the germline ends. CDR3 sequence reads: CSVESTHYNEQFF. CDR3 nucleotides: TGCAGCGTTGAAAGCACTCACTACAATGAGCAGTTCTTC.

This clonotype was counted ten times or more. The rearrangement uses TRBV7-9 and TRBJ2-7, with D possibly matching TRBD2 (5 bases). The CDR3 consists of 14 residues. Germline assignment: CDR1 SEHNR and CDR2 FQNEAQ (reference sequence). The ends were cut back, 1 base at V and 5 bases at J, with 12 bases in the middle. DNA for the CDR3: TGTGCCAGCAGCTTAGTCCGGGGAGAGGACGAGCAGTACTTC. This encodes CASSLVRGEDEQYF.

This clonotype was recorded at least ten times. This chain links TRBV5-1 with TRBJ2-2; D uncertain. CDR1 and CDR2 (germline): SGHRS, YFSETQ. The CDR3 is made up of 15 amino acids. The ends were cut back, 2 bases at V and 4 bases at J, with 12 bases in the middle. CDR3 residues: CASSFHSVVTGELFF. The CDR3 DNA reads TGCGCCAGCAGCTTTCACAGCGTAGTCACCGGGGAGCTGTTTTTT.

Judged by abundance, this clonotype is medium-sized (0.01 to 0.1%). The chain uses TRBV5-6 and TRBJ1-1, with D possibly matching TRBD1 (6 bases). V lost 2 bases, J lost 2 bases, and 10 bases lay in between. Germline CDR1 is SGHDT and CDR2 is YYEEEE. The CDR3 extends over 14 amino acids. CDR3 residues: CASSFTGINTEAFF. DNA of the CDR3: TGTGCCAGCAGCTTCACAGGGATAAACACTGAAGCTTTCTTT.

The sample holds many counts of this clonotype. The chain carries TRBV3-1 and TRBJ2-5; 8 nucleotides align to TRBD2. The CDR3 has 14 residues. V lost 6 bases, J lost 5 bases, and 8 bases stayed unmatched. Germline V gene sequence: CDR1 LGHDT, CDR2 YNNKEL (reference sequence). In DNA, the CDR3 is TGTGCCAGCAGACCCCCGGGAGGGATCGAGACCCAGTACTTC. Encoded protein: CASRPPGGIETQYF.

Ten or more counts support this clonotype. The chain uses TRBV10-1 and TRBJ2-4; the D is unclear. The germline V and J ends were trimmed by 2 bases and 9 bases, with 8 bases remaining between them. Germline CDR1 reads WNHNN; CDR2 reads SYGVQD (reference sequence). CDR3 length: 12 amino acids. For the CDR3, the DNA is TGCGCCAGCAGTGAGGCGATGGCCATTCAGTACTTC. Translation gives CASSEAMAIQYF.